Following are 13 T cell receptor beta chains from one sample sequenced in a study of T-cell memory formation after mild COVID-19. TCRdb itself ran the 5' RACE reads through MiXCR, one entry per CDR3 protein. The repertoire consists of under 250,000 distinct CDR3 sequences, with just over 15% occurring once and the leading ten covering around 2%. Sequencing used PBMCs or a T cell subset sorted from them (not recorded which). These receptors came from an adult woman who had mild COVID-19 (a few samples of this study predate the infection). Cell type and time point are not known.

CDR3 sequence reads: CASSQGSDRGSYGYTF. For the CDR3, the DNA is TGCGCCAGCAGCCAGGGGTCGGACAGGGGAAGTTATGGCTACACCTTC. This chain joins TRBV4-1 and TRBJ1-2, with 9 bases matching TRBD1. This CDR3 is built from 16 residues. The junction had 10 bases not matched to a gene; V was cut back by 3 bases and J by 5 bases. Germline CDR1 is MGHRA and CDR2 is YSYEKL.

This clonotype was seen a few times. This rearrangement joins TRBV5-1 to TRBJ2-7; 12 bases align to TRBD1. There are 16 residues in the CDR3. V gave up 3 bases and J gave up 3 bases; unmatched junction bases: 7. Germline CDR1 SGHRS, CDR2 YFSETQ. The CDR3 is CASSSPGQGAYYEQYF. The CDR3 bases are TGCGCCAGCAGCTCCCCGGGACAGGGGGCTTACTACGAGCAGTACTTC.

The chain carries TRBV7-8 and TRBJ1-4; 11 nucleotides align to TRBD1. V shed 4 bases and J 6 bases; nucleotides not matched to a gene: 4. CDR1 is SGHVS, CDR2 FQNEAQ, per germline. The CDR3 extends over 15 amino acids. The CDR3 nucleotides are TGTGCCAGCAGCTCGGACAGGGGGCGGTATGAAAAACTGTTTTTT. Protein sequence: CASSSDRGRYEKLFF.

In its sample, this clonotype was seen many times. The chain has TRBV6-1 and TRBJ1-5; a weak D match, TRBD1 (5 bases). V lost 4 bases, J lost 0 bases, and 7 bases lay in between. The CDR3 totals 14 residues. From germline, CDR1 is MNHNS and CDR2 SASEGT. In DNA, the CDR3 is TGTGCCAGCAGTGGACAGTATAGCAATCAGCCCCAGCATTTT. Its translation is CASSGQYSNQPQHF.

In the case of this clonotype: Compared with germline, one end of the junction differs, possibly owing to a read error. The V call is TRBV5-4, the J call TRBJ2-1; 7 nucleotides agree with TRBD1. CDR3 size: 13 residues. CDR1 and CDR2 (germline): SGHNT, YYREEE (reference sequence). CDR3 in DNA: TGTGCCAGCAGGTTGGGACAGTCCAATGAGCAGTTCTTC. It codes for CASRLGQSNEQFF.

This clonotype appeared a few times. CDR3 DNA: TGTGCCAGCAGTTTAGCTGCGGGAGGGCCACTATCCTACGAGCAGTACTTC. It specifies CASSLAAGGPLSYEQYF. The chain uses TRBV12-3 or TRBV12-4 and TRBJ2-7; 9 bases are shared with TRBD2. V shed 0 bases, J shed 1 base, and the junction held 7 bases outside the gene matches. CDR3 length: 17 amino acids.

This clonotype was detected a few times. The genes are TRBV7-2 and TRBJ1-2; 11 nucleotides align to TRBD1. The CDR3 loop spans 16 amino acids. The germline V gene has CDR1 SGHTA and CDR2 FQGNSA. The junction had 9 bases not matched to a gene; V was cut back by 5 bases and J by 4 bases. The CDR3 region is CASSSRTGGLVYGYTF. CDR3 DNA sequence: TGTGCCAGCAGCAGCCGGACAGGGGGCCTCGTCTATGGCTACACCTTC.

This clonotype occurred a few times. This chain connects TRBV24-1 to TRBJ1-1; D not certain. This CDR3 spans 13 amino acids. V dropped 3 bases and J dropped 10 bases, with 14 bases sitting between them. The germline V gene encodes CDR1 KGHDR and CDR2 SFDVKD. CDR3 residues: CATSDGMGSSAFF. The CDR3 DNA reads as TGTGCCACCAGTGATGGGATGGGGAGTTCAGCTTTCTTT.

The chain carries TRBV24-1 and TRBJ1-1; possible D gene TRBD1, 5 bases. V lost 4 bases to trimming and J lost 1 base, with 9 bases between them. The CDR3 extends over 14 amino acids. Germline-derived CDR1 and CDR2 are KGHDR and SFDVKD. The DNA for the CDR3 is TGTGCCACCAGTGACACCACAGGGAACACTGAAGCTTTCTTT. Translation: CATSDTTGNTEAFF.

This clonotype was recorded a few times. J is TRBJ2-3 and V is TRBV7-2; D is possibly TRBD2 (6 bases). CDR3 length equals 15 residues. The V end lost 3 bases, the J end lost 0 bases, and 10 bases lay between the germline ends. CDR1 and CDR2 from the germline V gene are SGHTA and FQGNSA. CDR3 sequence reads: CASSLAGTSTDTQYF. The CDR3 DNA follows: TGTGCCAGCAGCTTGGCCGGGACTAGCACAGATACGCAGTATTTT.

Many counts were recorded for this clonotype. The CDR3 protein is CASSRMNEQFF. In nucleotides, the CDR3 is TGTGCCAGCAGCCGCATGAATGAGCAGTTCTTC. This sequence joins TRBV3-1 and TRBJ2-1; D ambiguous. This CDR3 contains 11 residues. Germline V CDR1 and CDR2: LGHDT, YNNKEL (reference sequence). The V end lost 4 bases, the J end lost 7 bases, and 5 bases lay between the germline ends.

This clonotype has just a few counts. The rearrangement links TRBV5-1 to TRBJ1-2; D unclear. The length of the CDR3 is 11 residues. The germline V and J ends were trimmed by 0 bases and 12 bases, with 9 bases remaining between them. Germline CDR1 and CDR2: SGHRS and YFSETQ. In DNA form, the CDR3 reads TGCGCCAGCAGCTTGGATGGGTTCAACACCTTC. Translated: CASSLDGFNTF.

CDR3 protein: CSASPGSGGHEQYF. CDR3 coding DNA: TGCAGTGCTAGCCCGGGAAGCGGTGGACACGAGCAGTACTTC. This sequence joins TRBV20-1 and TRBJ2-7; a weak D match, TRBD2 (5 bases). The CDR3 loop spans 14 amino acids. Germline V gene sequence: CDR1 DFQATT, CDR2 SNEGSKA (reference sequence). The ends were cut back, 3 bases at V and 5 bases at J, with 17 bases in the middle.